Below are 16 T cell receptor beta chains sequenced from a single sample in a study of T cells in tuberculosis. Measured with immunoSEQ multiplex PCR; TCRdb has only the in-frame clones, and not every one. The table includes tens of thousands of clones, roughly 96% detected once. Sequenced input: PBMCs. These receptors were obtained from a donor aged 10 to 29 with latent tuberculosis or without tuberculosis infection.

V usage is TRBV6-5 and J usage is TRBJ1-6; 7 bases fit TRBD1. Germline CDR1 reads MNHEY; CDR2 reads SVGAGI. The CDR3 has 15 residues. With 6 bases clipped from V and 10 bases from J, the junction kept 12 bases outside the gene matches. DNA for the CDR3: TGTGCCAGCAGCCCCCTGGGCAGGGGGAGCTCACCCCTCCACTTT. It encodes CASSPLGRGSSPLHF.

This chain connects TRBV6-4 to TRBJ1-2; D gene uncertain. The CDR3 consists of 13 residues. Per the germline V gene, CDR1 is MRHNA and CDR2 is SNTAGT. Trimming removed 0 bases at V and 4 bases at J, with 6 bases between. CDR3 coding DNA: TGTGCCAGCAGTGACTCGAACAGCTATGGCTACACCTTC. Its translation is CASSDSNSYGYTF.

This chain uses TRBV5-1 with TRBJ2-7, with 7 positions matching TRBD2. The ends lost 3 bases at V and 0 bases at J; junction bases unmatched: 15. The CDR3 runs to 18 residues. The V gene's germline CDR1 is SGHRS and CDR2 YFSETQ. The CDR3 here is CASSSQTHSGTNSYEQYF. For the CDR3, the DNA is TGCGCCAGCAGCTCACAAACTCACTCCGGGACTAACTCCTACGAGCAGTACTTC.

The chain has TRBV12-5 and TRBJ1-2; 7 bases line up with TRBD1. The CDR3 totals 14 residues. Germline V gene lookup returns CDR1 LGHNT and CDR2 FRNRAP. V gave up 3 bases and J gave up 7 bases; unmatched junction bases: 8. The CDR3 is CASGFYPGQAGYTF. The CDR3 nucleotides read TGTGCTAGTGGTTTTTATCCCGGACAGGCTGGCTACACCTTC. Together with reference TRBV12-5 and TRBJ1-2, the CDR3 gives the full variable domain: DARVTQTPRHKVTEMGQEVTMRCQPILGHNTVFWYRQTMMQGLELLAYFRNRAPLDDSGMPKDRFSAEMPDATLATLKIQPSEPRDSAVYFCASGFYPGQAGYTFGSGTRLTVV.

The CDR3 region is CASSLGGRQPSYEKLFF. CDR3 in DNA: TGTGCCAGCAGCTTGGGGGGCCGGCAGCCAAGTTATGAAAAACTGTTTTTT. This sequence joins TRBV5-4 and TRBJ1-4; the D gene is possibly TRBD1 (5 bases). Germline loops: CDR1 SGHNT, CDR2 YYREEE (reference sequence). Trimming stripped 0 bases from V and 6 bases from J, with 18 bases between. There are 17 residues in the CDR3.

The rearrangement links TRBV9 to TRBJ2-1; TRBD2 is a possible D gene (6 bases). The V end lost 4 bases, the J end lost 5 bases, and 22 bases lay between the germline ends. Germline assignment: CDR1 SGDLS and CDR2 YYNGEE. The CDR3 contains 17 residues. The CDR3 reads CASSSLLGGLNDNEQFF. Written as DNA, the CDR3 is TGTGCCAGCAGCTCTTTACTGGGGGGACTGAACGACAATGAGCAGTTCTTC.

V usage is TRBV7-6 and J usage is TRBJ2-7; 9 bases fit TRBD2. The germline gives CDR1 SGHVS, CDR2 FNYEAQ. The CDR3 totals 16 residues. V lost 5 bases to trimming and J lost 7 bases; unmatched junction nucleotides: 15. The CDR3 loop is CASSQQSGGRAWEQYF. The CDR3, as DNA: TGTGCCAGCAGCCAGCAATCTGGCGGGAGGGCGTGGGAGCAGTACTTC.

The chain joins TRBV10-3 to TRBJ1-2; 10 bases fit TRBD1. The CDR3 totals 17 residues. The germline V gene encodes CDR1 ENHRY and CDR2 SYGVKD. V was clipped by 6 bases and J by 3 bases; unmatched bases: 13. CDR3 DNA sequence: TGTGCCATCAGCGTTGGACAGGGGGTCTCGGTGCACTATGGCTACACCTTC. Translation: CAISVGQGVSVHYGYTF.

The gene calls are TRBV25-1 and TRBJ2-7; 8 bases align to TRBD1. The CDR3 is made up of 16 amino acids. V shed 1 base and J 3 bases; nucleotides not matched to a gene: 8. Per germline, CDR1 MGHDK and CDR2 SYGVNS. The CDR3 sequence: CASSELSPGGIYEQYF. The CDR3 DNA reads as TGTGCCAGCAGTGAATTAAGTCCAGGGGGCATCTACGAGCAGTACTTC.

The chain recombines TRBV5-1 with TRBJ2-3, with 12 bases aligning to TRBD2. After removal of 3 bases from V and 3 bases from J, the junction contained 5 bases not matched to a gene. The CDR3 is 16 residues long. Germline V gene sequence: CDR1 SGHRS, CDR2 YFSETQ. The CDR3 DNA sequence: TGCGCCAGCAGCTACGCTAGCGGGGGGGCTACAGATACGCAGTATTTT. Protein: CASSYASGGATDTQYF.

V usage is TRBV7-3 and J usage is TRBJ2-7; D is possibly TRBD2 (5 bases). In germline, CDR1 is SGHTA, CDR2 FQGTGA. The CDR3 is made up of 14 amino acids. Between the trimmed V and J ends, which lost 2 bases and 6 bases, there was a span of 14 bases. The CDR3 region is CASSLGGGPGEQYF. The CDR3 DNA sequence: TGTGCCAGCAGCTTAGGAGGCGGGCCGGGCGAGCAGTACTTC.

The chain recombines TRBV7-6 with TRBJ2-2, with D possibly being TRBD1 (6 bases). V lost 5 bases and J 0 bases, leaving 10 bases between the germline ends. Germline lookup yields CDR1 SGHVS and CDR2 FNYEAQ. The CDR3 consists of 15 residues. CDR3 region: CASSLGQTNTGELFF. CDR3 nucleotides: TGTGCCAGCAGCCTCGGACAGACGAACACCGGGGAGCTGTTTTTT. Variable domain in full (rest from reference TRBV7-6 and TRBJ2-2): GAGVSQSPRYKVTKRGQDVALRCDPISGHVSLYWYRQALGQGPEFLTYFNYEAQQDKSGLPNDRFSAERPEGSISTLTIQRTEQRDSAMYRCASSLGQTNTGELFFGEGSRLTVL.

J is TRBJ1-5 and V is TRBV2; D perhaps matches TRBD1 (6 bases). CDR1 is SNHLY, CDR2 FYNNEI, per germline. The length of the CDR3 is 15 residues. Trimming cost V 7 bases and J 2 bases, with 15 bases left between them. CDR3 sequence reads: CASTERGGGNQPQHF. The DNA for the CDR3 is TGTGCCAGCACCGAAAGAGGGGGAGGCAATCAGCCCCAGCATTTT.

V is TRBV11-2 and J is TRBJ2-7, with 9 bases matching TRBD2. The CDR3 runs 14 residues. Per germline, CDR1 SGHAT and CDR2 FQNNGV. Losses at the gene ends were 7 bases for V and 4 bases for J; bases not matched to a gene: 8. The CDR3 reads CASTLAGTLYEQYF. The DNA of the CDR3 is TGTGCCAGCACCCTAGCGGGGACCTTATACGAGCAGTACTTC.

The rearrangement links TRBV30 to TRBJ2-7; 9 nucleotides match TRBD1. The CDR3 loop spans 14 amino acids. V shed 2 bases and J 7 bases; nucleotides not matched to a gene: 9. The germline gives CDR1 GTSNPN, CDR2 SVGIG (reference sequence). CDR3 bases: TGTGCCTGGAGTATAACAGGGGGCTTAGAAGAGCAGTACTTC. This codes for CAWSITGGLEEQYF.

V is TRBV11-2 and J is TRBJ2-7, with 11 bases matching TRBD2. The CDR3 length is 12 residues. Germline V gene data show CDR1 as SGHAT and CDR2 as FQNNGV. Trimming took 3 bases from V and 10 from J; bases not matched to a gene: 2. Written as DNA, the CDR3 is TGTGCCAGCAGCTTGGGACTAGCGGATCAGTACTTC. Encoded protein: CASSLGLADQYF. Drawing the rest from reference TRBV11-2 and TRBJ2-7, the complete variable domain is EAGVAQSPRYKIIEKRQSVAFWCNPISGHATLYWYQQILGQGPKLLIQFQNNGVVDDSQLPKDRFSAERLKGVDSTLKIQPAKLEDSAVYLCASSLGLADQYFGPGTRLTVT.